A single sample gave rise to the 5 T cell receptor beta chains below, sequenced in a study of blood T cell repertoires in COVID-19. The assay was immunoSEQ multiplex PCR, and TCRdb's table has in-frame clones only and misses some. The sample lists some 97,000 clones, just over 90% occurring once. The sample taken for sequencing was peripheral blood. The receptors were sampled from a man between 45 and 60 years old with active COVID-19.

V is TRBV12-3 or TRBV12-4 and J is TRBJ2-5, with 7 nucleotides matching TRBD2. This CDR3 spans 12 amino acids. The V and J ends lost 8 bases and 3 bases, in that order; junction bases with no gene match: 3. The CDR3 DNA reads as TGTGCCAGCGGGGGGGGGAAAGAGACCCAGTACTTC. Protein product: CASGGGKETQYF.

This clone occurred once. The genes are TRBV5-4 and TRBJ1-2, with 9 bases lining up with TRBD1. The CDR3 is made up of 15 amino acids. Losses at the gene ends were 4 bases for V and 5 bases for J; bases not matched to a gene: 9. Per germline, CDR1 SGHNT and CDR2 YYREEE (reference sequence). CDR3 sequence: CASSPGQGNGYGYTF. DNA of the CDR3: TGTGCCAGCAGCCCGGGACAGGGAAATGGGTATGGCTACACCTTC.

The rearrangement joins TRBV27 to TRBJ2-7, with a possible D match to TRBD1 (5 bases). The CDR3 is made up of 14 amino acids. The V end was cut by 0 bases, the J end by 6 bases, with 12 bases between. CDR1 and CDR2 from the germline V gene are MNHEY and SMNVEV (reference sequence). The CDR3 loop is CASSLSGDSLEQYV. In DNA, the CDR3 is TGTGCCAGCAGTTTATCCGGTGACAGTCTCGAGCAGTACGTC.

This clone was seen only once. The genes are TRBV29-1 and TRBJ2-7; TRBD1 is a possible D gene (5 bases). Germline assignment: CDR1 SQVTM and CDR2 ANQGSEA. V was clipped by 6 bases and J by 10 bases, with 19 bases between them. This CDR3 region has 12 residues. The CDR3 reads CSVVKGQGDQYF. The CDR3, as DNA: TGCAGCGTGGTGAAGGGGCAGGGCGATCAGTACTTC.

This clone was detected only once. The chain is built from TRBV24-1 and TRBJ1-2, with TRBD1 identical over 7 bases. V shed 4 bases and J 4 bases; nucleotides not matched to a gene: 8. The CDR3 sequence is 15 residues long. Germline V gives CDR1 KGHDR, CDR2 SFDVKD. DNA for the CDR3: TGTGCCACCAGTGAACCCCTGGCAGGGGGCTATGGCTACACCTTC. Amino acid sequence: CATSEPLAGGYGYTF.